The 8 T cell receptor beta chains below all came from one sample that was sequenced in a study of blood T cell repertoires in COVID-19. TCRdb keeps only in-frame clones here, not all; method: immunoSEQ multiplex PCR. The sample has around 370,000 clones, 88% seen once. Sequencing input: peripheral blood. These receptors were taken from a woman in her sixties or seventies with COVID-19, enrolled during active disease.

This clone has only one observation. V is TRBV6-5 and J is TRBJ1-5; 9 nucleotides line up with TRBD1. Germline V gives CDR1 MNHEY, CDR2 SVGAGI. After removal of 4 bases from V and 5 bases from J, the junction contained 6 bases not matched to a gene. The length of the CDR3 is 15 residues. CDR3 loop: CASSSGQGKDQPQHF. The CDR3 nucleotides are TGTGCCAGCAGTTCCGGACAGGGGAAGGATCAGCCCCAGCATTTT.

The chain links TRBV7-9 to TRBJ2-7; 7 bases align to TRBD1. CDR3 length equals 15 residues. Trimming removed 7 bases from V and 3 bases from J; junction bases left unmatched: 12. Germline assignment: CDR1 SEHNR and CDR2 FQNEAQ (reference sequence). The CDR3 loop is CASTLAGTDYYEQYF. The CDR3 DNA sequence: TGTGCCAGCACTTTGGCCGGGACAGACTACTACGAGCAGTACTTC.

The chain is built from TRBV5-1 and TRBJ2-1; 9 bases agree with TRBD2. CDR3 length: 14 amino acids. Per germline, CDR1 SGHRS and CDR2 YFSETQ. With V trimmed by 2 bases and J by 5 bases, 2 bases remained unmatched. The CDR3 coding sequence is TGCGCCAGCAGCTTTAGCGGGGGTAACAATGAGCAGTTCTTC. Translated: CASSFSGGNNEQFF. The full variable domain, rest sourced from reference TRBV5-1 and TRBJ2-1, is KAGVTQTPRYLIKTRGQQVTLSCSPISGHRSVSWYQQTPGQGLQFLFEYFSETQRNKGNFPGRFSGRQFSNSRSEMNVSTLELGDSALYLCASSFSGGNNEQFFGPGTRLTVL.

The DNA for the CDR3 is TGTGCCATCAGTGAGTCAGAGCAGGGAAGGGACGAGCAGTACTTC. Protein: CAISESEQGRDEQYF. The V gene is TRBV10-3, the J gene TRBJ2-7; tentative D call: TRBD1 (5 bases). Germline V gene sequence: CDR1 ENHRY, CDR2 SYGVKD. There are 15 residues in the CDR3. Trimming shortened V by 0 bases and J by 5 bases, and 14 bases separated the two germline ends.

The J gene is TRBJ1-2, the V gene TRBV2; 9 bases line up with TRBD1. V gave up 4 bases and J gave up 5 bases; unmatched junction bases: 8. The CDR3 spans 15 residues. Germline V lookup: CDR1 SNHLY, CDR2 FYNNEI. This CDR3 reads CASSGGTGREYGYTF. The CDR3 DNA reads as TGTGCCAGCAGTGGGGGGACAGGGAGGGAATATGGCTACACCTTC. Full variable domain (remainder filled in from reference TRBV2 and TRBJ1-2): EPEVTQTPSHQVTQMGQEVILRCVPISNHLYFYWYRQILGQKVEFLVSFYNNEISEKSEIFDDQFSVERPDGSNFTLKIRSTKLEDSAMYFCASSGGTGREYGYTFGSGTRLTVV.

V gene TRBV5-1 combines with J gene TRBJ1-3, with D perhaps TRBD1 (6 bases). The CDR3 runs 14 residues. Germline V gene lookup returns CDR1 SGHRS and CDR2 YFSETQ. Trimming pared 2 bases from V and 2 bases from J, leaving 8 bases between. The chain's CDR3 is CASSFQGTGNTIYF. The CDR3 region has the DNA TGCGCCAGCAGCTTCCAGGGGACTGGAAACACCATATATTTT.

The chain has TRBV5-1 and TRBJ2-1; D may be TRBD1 (5 bases). CDR1 SGHRS and CDR2 YFSETQ come from the germline V gene. The V gene lost 4 bases and the J gene lost 3 bases, with 11 bases spanning the gap. The CDR3 sequence is 14 residues long. DNA of the CDR3: TGCGCCAGCAGCGCCCAGGACATCTACAATGAGCAGTTCTTC. Translation: CASSAQDIYNEQFF.

This chain links TRBV5-6 with TRBJ2-5; D may be TRBD2 (6 bases). The CDR3 length is 10 residues. Trimming took off 7 bases at V and 5 bases at J, with 6 bases between the two ends. Germline CDR1 SGHDT, CDR2 YYEEEE. The CDR3 reads CASGRETQYF. The CDR3 nucleotides are TGTGCCAGCGGGAGGGAGACCCAGTACTTC.